The 17 T cell receptor beta chains presented below share a single source sample, sequenced in a study of OX40 agonist ivuxolimab in advanced cancers. Profiling relied on immunoSEQ multiplex PCR, and the TCRdb table lists in-frame clones only, not all of them. The sample records approximately 45,000 clones, about 95% being singletons. This material consisted of CD4+ or CD8+ T cells sorted from blood, taken in a trial of the OX40 agonist ivuxolimab. Source of these receptors: an adult with an advanced solid tumor such as melanoma, head and neck, liver or kidney cancer.

Only one count was recorded for this clone. The J gene is TRBJ1-3, the V gene TRBV9; D remains unclear. The V end was cut by 0 bases, the J end by 1 base, with 8 bases between. Germline assignment: CDR1 SGDLS and CDR2 YYNGEE. The CDR3 is 15 residues long. CDR3 sequence: CASSVDGDSGNTIYF. The CDR3 DNA follows: TGTGCCAGCAGCGTAGATGGAGATTCTGGAAACACCATATATTTT.

This chain connects TRBV4-1 to TRBJ2-1; no clear D. Per germline, CDR1 MGHRA and CDR2 YSYEKL. Trimming cost V 3 bases and J 15 bases, with 15 bases left between them. The CDR3 length is 12 residues. CDR3 amino acids: CASSHLAELPFF. CDR3 coding DNA: TGCGCCAGCAGCCATCTCGCGGAGCTACCGTTCTTC.

The rearrangement joins TRBV6-6 to TRBJ2-1; TRBD2 might be the D (6 bases). V was shortened by 5 bases and J by 5 bases, with 13 bases between the two germline ends. The CDR3 extends over 14 amino acids. Germline V CDR1 and CDR2: MNHNY, SVGAGI (reference sequence). CDR3 region: CASSRLGGNNEQFF. CDR3 coding DNA: TGTGCCAGCAGTAGACTAGGAGGGAACAATGAGCAGTTCTTC.

This chain uses TRBV13 with TRBJ2-7; either TRBD1 or TRBD2 may fit D (5 bases each). With 5 bases removed from V and 6 bases from J, the gap between germline ends came to 14 bases. This CDR3 has 13 amino acids. Germline assignment: CDR1 PRHDT and CDR2 FYEKMQ (reference sequence). CDR3 amino acids: CASSARRGPEQYF. CDR3 in DNA: TGTGCCAGCAGCGCAAGACGGGGCCCCGAGCAGTACTTC.

CDR3 bases: TGTGCCAGCAGCTCACAGGGGACTATGTTCCTCTCCTACGAGCAGTACTTC. Translating gives CASSSQGTMFLSYEQYF. This chain uses TRBV7-9 with TRBJ2-7; the D call may be TRBD1 or TRBD2 (7 bases each). Germline loops: CDR1 SEHNR, CDR2 FQNEAQ (reference sequence). Trimming took 4 bases from V and 0 from J, leaving 19 bases between them. The CDR3 runs 17 residues.

In its sample, this clone was seen a few times. This chain connects TRBV28 to TRBJ1-5; D remains unclear. This CDR3 region has 14 residues. The germline gives CDR1 MDHEN, CDR2 SYDVKM. Trimming cost V 6 bases and J 2 bases, with 11 bases left between them. CDR3 bases: TGTGCCAGCAGGGGCGGATTAGGCAATCAGCCCCAGCATTTT. Its translation: CASRGGLGNQPQHF.

In its sample, this clone ranks as medium-sized (0.01 to 0.1%). The rearrangement joins TRBV27 to TRBJ2-7; D unclear. Trimming removed 7 bases from V and 7 bases from J, with 17 bases in between. Germline CDR1 is MNHEY and CDR2 is SMNVEV (reference sequence). CDR3 length equals 13 residues. The CDR3 sequence: CASTPNPVGEQYF. The CDR3 DNA reads as TGTGCCAGCACCCCTAATCCCGTCGGGGAGCAGTACTTC.

V gene TRBV7-9 combines with J gene TRBJ2-7; D remains ambiguous. Trimming took off 5 bases at V and 4 bases at J, with 9 bases between the two ends. CDR1 and CDR2 from the germline V gene are SEHNR and FQNEAQ (reference sequence). CDR3 length: 12 residues. DNA of the CDR3: TGTGCCAGCAGCCCCGACGGGTACGAGCAGTACTTC. Translated: CASSPDGYEQYF. The full variable domain, rest sourced from reference TRBV7-9 and TRBJ2-7, is DTGVSQNPRHKITKRGQNVTFRCDPISEHNRLYWYRQTLGQGPEFLTYFQNEAQLEKSRLLSDRFSAERPKGSFSTLEIQRTEQGDSAMYLCASSPDGYEQYFGPGTRLTVT.

The chain carries TRBV28 and TRBJ2-7, with D possibly TRBD2 on 6 matching bases. Trimming removed 8 bases at V and 0 bases at J, with 14 bases between. The germline CDR1 and CDR2 sequences are MDHEN and SYDVKM. The length of the CDR3 is 14 residues. CDR3 protein: CASEEAGGSYEQYF. The CDR3, as DNA: TGTGCCAGCGAAGAAGCCGGGGGCTCCTACGAGCAGTACTTC.

The chain joins TRBV14 to TRBJ1-2; perhaps TRBD1 as D (5 bases). The CDR3 runs to 14 residues. V was cut by 0 bases and J by 3 bases, with 8 bases left in between. Germline CDR1 reads SGHDN; CDR2 reads FVKESK. The CDR3 sequence is CASSQEGRDYGYTF. The DNA of the CDR3 is TGTGCCAGCAGCCAAGAAGGCAGGGACTATGGCTACACCTTC.

The J gene is TRBJ2-3, the V gene TRBV4-1; D unclear. V lost 6 bases and J lost 3, with 4 bases in between. The length of the CDR3 is 11 residues. Germline assignment: CDR1 MGHRA and CDR2 YSYEKL. CDR3 nucleotide sequence: TGCGCCAGCAGACGGACAGATACGCAGTATTTT. Encoded protein: CASRRTDTQYF.

The chain uses TRBV27 and TRBJ2-2, with TRBD2 matching over 14 bases. This CDR3 is 17 amino acids long. J was trimmed by 7 bases and V by 5 bases; bases with no gene match: 9. Germline CDR1 reads MNHEY; CDR2 reads SMNVEV (reference sequence). The DNA for the CDR3 is TGTGCCAGCAGTGACAGACTAGCGGGAGGGCCCGTCGGGGAGCTGTTTTTT. Amino acid sequence: CASSDRLAGGPVGELFF.

This rearrangement joins TRBV7-9 to TRBJ2-6, with D unresolved. V was shortened by 5 bases and J by 0 bases, with 11 bases between the two germline ends. There are 16 residues in the CDR3. Germline CDR1 reads SEHNR; CDR2 reads FQNEAQ (reference sequence). In DNA, the CDR3 is TGTGCCAGCAGCCCACCTTTGAGCTCTGGGGCCAACGTCCTGACTTTC. The encoded protein is CASSPPLSSGANVLTF.

The chain links TRBV6-6 to TRBJ2-3; D is possibly TRBD2 (6 bases). This CDR3 is 15 amino acids long. In germline, CDR1 is MNHNY, CDR2 SVGAGI (reference sequence). Trimming removed 8 bases from V and 2 bases from J, with 17 bases in between. The CDR3 nucleotides read TGTGCCAGCTCTCCGGCGGGATCCTTCACAGATACGCAGTATTTT. Protein product: CASSPAGSFTDTQYF.

The chain links TRBV23-1 to TRBJ2-1; 11 bases are a match to TRBD2. TRBV23-1 carries the ORF label, with uncertain function. J gave up 0 bases and V 1 base, and 20 bases lay outside the gene matches. The CDR3 has 23 amino acids. The CDR3 DNA is TGCGCCAGCAGTCAATACTATTGTAAGACTAGCGGGAACTCCCCTCGCTCCTACAATGAGCAGTTCTTC. Translation: CASSQYYCKTSGNSPRSYNEQFF.

The chain recombines TRBV5-1 with TRBJ1-1; D is uncertain. V was trimmed by 4 bases and J by 7 bases, leaving 8 bases between them. This CDR3 has 11 amino acids. Germline V gene data show CDR1 as SGHRS and CDR2 as YFSETQ. CDR3 in amino acids: CASSTGSEAFF. The CDR3 coding sequence is TGCGCCAGCAGCACGGGGAGTGAAGCTTTCTTT.

The chain couples TRBV28 to TRBJ1-1; TRBD1 matches 7 bases. CDR3 length: 15 residues. Germline CDR1 reads MDHEN; CDR2 reads SYDVKM. The V and J ends lost 8 bases and 6 bases, in that order; junction bases with no gene match: 15. CDR3 sequence reads: CASANRGSALPEAFF. CDR3 bases: TGTGCCAGCGCCAACAGGGGCTCTGCTCTACCTGAAGCTTTCTTT.